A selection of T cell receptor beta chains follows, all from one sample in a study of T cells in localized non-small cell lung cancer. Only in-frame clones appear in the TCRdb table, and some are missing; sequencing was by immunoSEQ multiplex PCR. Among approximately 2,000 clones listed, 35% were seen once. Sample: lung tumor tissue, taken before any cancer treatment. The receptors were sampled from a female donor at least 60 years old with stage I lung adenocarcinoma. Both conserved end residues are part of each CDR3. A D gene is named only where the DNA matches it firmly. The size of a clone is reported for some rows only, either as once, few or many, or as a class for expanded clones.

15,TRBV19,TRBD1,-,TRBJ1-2,CASSLGTVPLAGYTF
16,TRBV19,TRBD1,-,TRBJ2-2,CASSMTGGAITGELFF
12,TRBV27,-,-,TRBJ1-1,CATKGVNTEAFF
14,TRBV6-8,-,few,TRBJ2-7,CASSSMTGTYEQYF
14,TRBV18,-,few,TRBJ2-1,CASSPVLSRNEQFF
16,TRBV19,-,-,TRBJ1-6,CASSGRGPASNSPLHF
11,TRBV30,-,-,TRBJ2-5,CAWSAAETQYF
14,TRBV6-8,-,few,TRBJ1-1,CASSPTERNTEAFF
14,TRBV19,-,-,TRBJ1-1,CASRPGAWNTEAFF
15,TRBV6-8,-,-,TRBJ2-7,CASSYAGFSFYEQYF
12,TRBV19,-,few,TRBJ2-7,CASRIGPYEQYF
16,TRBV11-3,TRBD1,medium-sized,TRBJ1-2,CASSPNLHRGPYGYTF
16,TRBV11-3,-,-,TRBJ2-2,CASSLGGAGLTGELFF
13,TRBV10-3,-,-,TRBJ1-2,CAISEFDSYGYTF
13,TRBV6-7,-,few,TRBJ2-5,CASTHESQETQYF
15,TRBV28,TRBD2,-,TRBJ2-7,CASSLRRERRNEQYF
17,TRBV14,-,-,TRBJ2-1,CASSQDGGMLGLNEQFF
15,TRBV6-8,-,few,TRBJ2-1,CASSSSSGGYNEQFF
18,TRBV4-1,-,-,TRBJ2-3,CASSQEVIRSTSTDTQYF
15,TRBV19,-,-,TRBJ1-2,CASTHDPAGNYGYTF
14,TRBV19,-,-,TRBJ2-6,CASTRHGAANVLTF
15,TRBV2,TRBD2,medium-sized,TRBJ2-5,CASNREGRGQETQYF
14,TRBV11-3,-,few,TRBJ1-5,CASSLGGTNWPQHF
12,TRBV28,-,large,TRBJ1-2,CASSPNGRGYTF